This TCR beta chain derives from a study of CD8 T cells in ankylosing spondylitis. Trimming stripped 10 bases from V and 9 bases from J, with 13 bases between. This CDR3 is 11 amino acids long. The TCR beta libraries were generated through quantitative 5'-RACE incorporating molecular barcodes. TCRdb recomputed calls from the 5' RACE reads with MiXCR, one row per CDR3 protein. The table records hundreds of thousands of distinct CDR3 sequences, 20% to 30% of them present only once. The sequence was obtained from a male donor with ankylosing spondylitis or in good health (not recorded which). The gene calls are TRBV12-3 or TRBV12-4 and TRBJ2-4; no reliable D call. The sequenced sample was blood, either unsorted or a sorted T cell fraction (not recorded which). The CDR3 loop reads CATTSLGIQYF. CDR3 DNA: TGTGCCACCACCTCGTTGGGCATTCAGTACTTC.